Listed here are 24 T cell receptor beta chains from one sample, sequenced in a study of CD8+ T cells in alopecia areata. As to treatment: oral pan-JAK inhibitor, 5-10 mg twice daily. RNA was extracted and reverse transcribed into cDNA as the sequencing template. Only in-frame clones appear in the TCRdb table, and some are missing; sequencing was by immunoSEQ multiplex PCR. This sample has fewer than 200,000 clones, with about three fifths found just once. The sequencing here drew on CD4+ T cells sorted from blood, taken between weeks 55 and 65, from a patient treated with tofacitinib. The origin of the receptors is a human donor with alopecia areata.

The chain uses TRBV4-1 and TRBJ2-7; D is undetermined. Germline V gene sequence: CDR1 MGHRA, CDR2 YSYEKL. The CDR3 consists of 14 residues. The ends were cut back, 4 bases at V and 3 bases at J, with 13 bases in the middle. CDR3 sequence: CASSPFAQNYEQYF. DNA of the CDR3: TGCGCCAGCAGCCCCTTCGCCCAAAACTACGAGCAGTACTTC.

With regard to this clone: A far bigger clonotype differs at one base, so this is likely a read error. The chain recombines TRBV9 with TRBJ2-6, with D unclear. The CDR3 has 12 amino acids. The germline CDR1 and CDR2 sequences are SGDLS and YYNGEE. The germline V and J ends were trimmed by 4 bases and 2 bases, with 1 base remaining between them. This chain's CDR3 is CASSPGANVLTF. Written as DNA, the CDR3 is TGTGCCAGCAGCCCTGGGGCCAACGTCCTGACTTTC.

The rearrangement uses TRBV29-1 and TRBJ2-3, with 14 bases fitting TRBD2. Losses at the gene ends were 6 bases for V and 5 bases for J; bases not matched to a gene: 4. Per germline, CDR1 SQVTM and CDR2 ANQGSEA. The CDR3 covers 14 residues. For the CDR3, the DNA is TGCAGCGTGACCGGGACTAGCGGGGGAGATACGCAGTATTTT. Translating it yields CSVTGTSGGDTQYF.

The V call is TRBV7-9, the J call TRBJ1-4; maybe TRBD1 (5 bases). Trimming removed 9 bases at V and 8 bases at J, with 16 bases between. This CDR3 has 13 amino acids. Germline V CDR1 and CDR2: SEHNR, FQNEAQ (reference sequence). The CDR3 region is CASRIAGTEKLFF. DNA for the CDR3: TGTGCCAGTCGTATTGCCGGGACCGAAAAACTGTTTTTT.

The chain couples TRBV29-1 to TRBJ2-1; D gene ambiguous. The germline V and J ends were trimmed by 3 bases and 12 bases, with 9 bases remaining between them. Germline V gene data show CDR1 as SQVTM and CDR2 as ANQGSEA. The CDR3 is 10 amino acids. CDR3 protein: CSVDFPGQFF. CDR3 in DNA: TGCAGCGTTGATTTTCCAGGGCAGTTCTTC.

Of note for this clone: This same CDR3 is encoded by further DNA sequences in the sample. Here the CDR3 DNA reads TGTGCCAGCAGCTTAACAGGGACTACCTACGAGCAGTACTTC. Its translation is CASSLTGTTYEQYF. The chain combines TRBV7-2 with TRBJ2-7, with D perhaps TRBD2 (7 bases). This CDR3 has 14 amino acids. The V and J ends lost 2 bases and 2 bases respectively, with 10 bases between them. Germline values: CDR1 SGHTA, CDR2 FQGNSA. Based on the CDR3 plus reference TRBV7-2 and TRBJ2-7, the full variable domain is GAGVSQSPSNKVTEKGKDVELRCDPISGHTALYWYRQSLGQGLEFLIYFQGNSAPDKSGLPSDRFSAERTGGSVSTLTIQRTQQEDSAVYLCASSLTGTTYEQYFGPGTRLTVT.

The chain recombines TRBV5-4 with TRBJ1-1; 7 bases fit TRBD1. V shed 9 bases, J shed 0 bases, and the junction held 14 bases outside the gene matches. The CDR3 length is 16 residues. Germline V gene data show CDR1 as SGHNT and CDR2 as YYREEE (reference sequence). Here the CDR3 DNA reads TGTGCCACCGAGATTGCCAAGGACAGGCTGAACACTGAAGCTTTCTTT. Translated: CATEIAKDRLNTEAFF.

The table lists this clone with a count of one. The J gene is TRBJ2-3, the V gene TRBV9; 11 bases are a match to TRBD2. Trimming cost V 4 bases and J 6 bases; bases outside gene matches: 7. The CDR3 contains 15 residues. Germline V gene sequence: CDR1 SGDLS, CDR2 YYNGEE. This CDR3 reads CASSRAGLADDTQYF. DNA of the CDR3: TGTGCCAGCAGCAGGGCGGGACTAGCGGACGATACGCAGTATTTT.

This clone was counted only a few times. V usage is TRBV7-2 and J usage is TRBJ1-1, with 7 bases identical to TRBD1. CDR1 SGHTA and CDR2 FQGNSA come from the germline V gene. This CDR3 spans 16 amino acids. Trimming cost V 1 base and J 4 bases; bases outside gene matches: 9. CDR3 sequence: CASSLVGGGRSTEAFF. The CDR3 DNA is TGTGCCAGCAGCTTAGTGGGAGGGGGCAGGAGCACTGAAGCTTTCTTT.

The chain is built from TRBV29-1 and TRBJ2-7, with TRBD1 as a possible D gene (6 bases). The germline V gene has CDR1 SQVTM and CDR2 ANQGSEA. The CDR3 loop spans 14 amino acids. Trimming pared 7 bases from V and 2 bases from J, leaving 18 bases between. The CDR3 region is CSAKTQGHTYEQYF. The DNA for the CDR3 is TGCAGCGCAAAAACCCAGGGACATACCTACGAGCAGTACTTC.

The rearrangement joins TRBV30 to TRBJ1-5; the D gene is possibly TRBD1 (5 bases). Trimming cost V 4 bases and J 2 bases, with 9 bases left between them. CDR1 GTSNPN and CDR2 SVGIG come from the germline V gene (reference sequence). CDR3 length: 13 residues. CDR3 loop: CAWNRDRNQPQHF. The CDR3 region has the DNA TGTGCCTGGAACCGGGACCGCAATCAGCCCCAGCATTTT. Full variable domain (outside the CDR3, taken from reference TRBV30 and TRBJ1-5): SQTIHQWPATLVQPVGSPLSLECTVEGTSNPNLYWYRQAAGRGLQLLFYSVGIGQISSEVPQNLSASRPQDRQFILSSKKLLLSDSGFYLCAWNRDRNQPQHFGDGTRLSIL.

CDR3 in amino acids: CAWSEGYGGDQPQHF. The CDR3 bases are TGTGCCTGGAGTGAGGGATACGGGGGCGATCAGCCCCAGCATTTT. The chain is built from TRBV30 and TRBJ1-5; a weak D match, TRBD1 (6 bases). Germline CDR1 reads GTSNPN; CDR2 reads SVGIG (reference sequence). V was pared by 1 base and J by 5 bases, with 15 bases between. The CDR3 consists of 15 residues.

The sample holds a few counts of this clone. The chain joins TRBV25-1 to TRBJ2-7; D call uncertain. With 3 bases removed from V and 9 bases from J, the gap between germline ends came to 12 bases. Germline CDR1 is MGHDK and CDR2 is SYGVNS. The CDR3 length is 12 residues. The CDR3 here is CASSEILGVQYF. For the CDR3, the DNA is TGTGCCAGCAGTGAGATTCTAGGCGTGCAGTACTTC.

The CDR3 protein is CASSDGSGFGTDTQYF. The CDR3 region has the DNA TGTGCCAGCAGCGATGGTTCGGGGTTTGGGACAGATACGCAGTATTTT. The chain has TRBV9 and TRBJ2-3; possibly TRBD2 for D (5 bases). The CDR3 is made up of 16 amino acids. The germline V gene has CDR1 SGDLS and CDR2 YYNGEE. Trimming removed 3 bases at V and 3 bases at J, with 17 bases between.

The sample holds a few counts of this clone. The gene calls are TRBV4-1 and TRBJ1-6; D is perhaps TRBD1 (6 bases). With 1 base removed from V and 7 bases from J, the gap between germline ends came to 8 bases. Germline V gene sequence: CDR1 MGHRA, CDR2 YSYEKL. There are 14 residues in the CDR3. In DNA form, the CDR3 reads TGCGCCAGCAGCCAAGTTCAGGGGAATTCACCCCTCCACTTT. This gives the protein CASSQVQGNSPLHF.

The chain uses TRBV15 and TRBJ2-3; TRBD1 might be the D (6 bases). The CDR3 extends over 14 amino acids. Trimming shortened V by 4 bases and J by 4 bases, and 12 bases separated the two germline ends. From germline, CDR1 is LNHNV and CDR2 YYDKDF (reference sequence). CDR3 loop: CATSTWTVSDTQYF. The CDR3 DNA reads as TGTGCCACCAGCACATGGACAGTCTCAGATACGCAGTATTTT.

This chain connects TRBV29-1 to TRBJ1-1; possible D gene TRBD1, 5 bases. Germline V gene lookup returns CDR1 SQVTM and CDR2 ANQGSEA. This CDR3 has 15 residues. DNA of the CDR3: TGCAGTACGAACCTCGGACGGGGGATGAACACTGAAGCTTTCTTT. Protein: CSTNLGRGMNTEAFF.

The chain links TRBV9 to TRBJ1-2, with 7 nucleotides matching TRBD1. Germline lookup yields CDR1 SGDLS and CDR2 YYNGEE. The junction had 7 bases not matched to a gene; V was cut back by 3 bases and J by 8 bases. This CDR3 is built from 13 residues. CDR3 sequence (DNA): TGTGCCAGCAGCGATTGGGACAGTGGCGGCTACACCTTC. Translating it yields CASSDWDSGGYTF.

The chain links TRBV27 to TRBJ2-1, with 7 nucleotides matching TRBD2. The CDR3 sequence is 15 residues long. Germline CDR1 MNHEY, CDR2 SMNVEV (reference sequence). V shed 7 bases, J shed 9 bases, and the junction held 15 bases outside the gene matches. The CDR3 sequence: CASTTGGGSLGEQFF. CDR3 DNA sequence: TGTGCCAGCACCACGGGCGGGGGATCCCTCGGTGAGCAGTTCTTC.

This clone was observed once. This chain joins TRBV5-4 and TRBJ1-1; weak D call: TRBD1 (5 bases). The V and J ends lost 3 bases and 8 bases respectively, with 8 bases between them. The CDR3 loop spans 11 amino acids. CDR1 and CDR2 (germline): SGHNT, YYREEE (reference sequence). The CDR3 protein is CASSWGREAFF. The CDR3 region has the DNA TGTGCCAGCAGCTGGGGCAGGGAAGCTTTCTTT.

The chain is built from TRBV4-2 and TRBJ1-1; no definite D call. Germline V CDR1 and CDR2: LGHNA, YNFKEQ. This CDR3 spans 15 amino acids. Trimming took off 3 bases at V and 1 base at J, with 12 bases between the two ends. The CDR3 sequence: CASSQAATWNTEAFF. DNA of the CDR3: TGTGCCAGCAGCCAGGCGGCGACCTGGAACACTGAAGCTTTCTTT.

This clone came up a few times. The chain uses TRBV30 and TRBJ1-1; no firm D call. Germline assignment: CDR1 GTSNPN and CDR2 SVGIG (reference sequence). V was pared by 0 bases and J by 0 bases, with 5 bases between. This CDR3 region has 13 residues. Written as DNA, the CDR3 is TGTGCCTGGAGTGTCGGGATGAACACTGAAGCTTTCTTT. This sequence encodes CAWSVGMNTEAFF.

The rearrangement uses TRBV4-1 and TRBJ1-1, with D unresolved. Trimming took off 1 base at V and 1 base at J, with 10 bases between the two ends. The CDR3 is made up of 15 amino acids. CDR1 MGHRA and CDR2 YSYEKL come from the germline V gene. As DNA, the CDR3 is TGCGCCAGCAGCCAAGGGATTCGTGGGAACACTGAAGCTTTCTTT. Translated, it gives CASSQGIRGNTEAFF.

This chain connects TRBV5-1 to TRBJ1-6; D is unresolved. The CDR3 is 13 amino acids. Germline lookup yields CDR1 SGHRS and CDR2 YFSETQ. V lost 0 bases and J 10 bases, leaving 8 bases between the germline ends. As DNA, the CDR3 is TGCGCCAGCAGCTTGGCCGGGAGATCACCCCTCCACTTT. It encodes CASSLAGRSPLHF.